Below, 10 T cell receptor beta chains from the same sample are listed, as sequenced in a study of chemoradiotherapy in HPV16-positive cancers. Profiled with immunoSEQ multiplex PCR; TCRdb holds only in-frame clones, not every one. The data contain about 7,000 clones, about nine tenths of them singletons. The sample was tumor tissue, taken from a patient who underwent chemoradiotherapy. The receptors stem from a human donor with HPV-associated anogenital cancer.

This clone appeared a single time. The rearrangement joins TRBV7-9 to TRBJ2-3, with 7 nucleotides matching TRBD2. The CDR3 length is 15 residues. Germline lookup yields CDR1 SEHNR and CDR2 FQNEAQ (reference sequence). Trimming at V came to 5 bases and at J to 1 base, leaving 6 bases not matched to a gene. Here the CDR3 DNA reads TGTGCCAGCAGCGTCGCAGCGGGGCGCACAGATACGCAGTATTTT. This encodes CASSVAAGRTDTQYF.

The CDR3 sequence: CASTSGGLAVVGEQFF. CDR3 in DNA: TGTGCCAGCACCTCCGGCGGACTAGCAGTCGTAGGTGAGCAGTTCTTC. This chain joins TRBV11-2 and TRBJ2-1, with TRBD2 matching 8 bases. V dropped 7 bases and J dropped 9; count of bases not matched to a gene: 17. Germline V lookup: CDR1 SGHAT, CDR2 FQNNGV. This CDR3 spans 16 amino acids.

The V gene is TRBV7-3, the J gene TRBJ2-1, with 7 bases identical to TRBD2. The CDR3 totals 16 residues. The V gene's germline CDR1 is SGHTA and CDR2 FQGTGA. Trimming cost V 5 bases and J 5 bases; bases outside gene matches: 12. CDR3 loop: CASSRRGSGTDNEQFF. The DNA of the CDR3 is TGTGCCAGCAGCCGCCGGGGAAGCGGGACTGACAATGAGCAGTTCTTC.

This clone was picked up a small number of times. This chain connects TRBV7-9 to TRBJ1-2, with 9 bases that match TRBD1. Germline lookup yields CDR1 SEHNR and CDR2 FQNEAQ (reference sequence). J gave up 13 bases and V 5 bases, and 17 bases lay outside the gene matches. The CDR3 has 15 residues. CDR3 sequence reads: CASSPHSADRGRLTF. The CDR3, as DNA: TGTGCCAGCAGCCCCCACTCCGCGGACAGGGGCCGTCTCACCTTC.

The chain is built from TRBV27 and TRBJ2-3, with TRBD2 matching 10 bases. This CDR3 region has 13 residues. From germline, CDR1 is MNHEY and CDR2 SMNVEV (reference sequence). The trim removed 7 bases at V and 5 bases at J, leaving 3 bases unmatched. CDR3 in DNA: TGTGCCAGCAAACGGACTAGCGGAGATACGCAGTATTTT. The encoded protein is CASKRTSGDTQYF.

V is TRBV6-4 and J is TRBJ2-2; possible D gene TRBD1, 5 bases. In germline, CDR1 is MRHNA, CDR2 SNTAGT. The CDR3 consists of 12 residues. V lost 5 bases to trimming and J lost 5 bases, with 6 bases between them. The CDR3 DNA follows: TGTGCCAGCAGTCCAGGGACCGGGGAGCTGTTTTTT. Its translation is CASSPGTGELFF.

The V gene is TRBV7-9, the J gene TRBJ2-1; 8 bases fit TRBD2. CDR3 length equals 15 residues. Germline assignment: CDR1 SEHNR and CDR2 FQNEAQ (reference sequence). The trim removed 0 bases at V and 7 bases at J, leaving 5 bases unmatched. CDR3 DNA: TGTGCCAGCAGCTTAGCGTTATCTAGCGGGAATGAGCAGTTCTTC. Its protein product is CASSLALSSGNEQFF.

The rearrangement links TRBV7-2 to TRBJ2-7; D not resolved. The germline gives CDR1 SGHTA, CDR2 FQGNSA. This CDR3 comprises 15 residues. V lost 1 base and J 6 bases, leaving 16 bases between the germline ends. The CDR3 loop reads CASSLVNYQSGEQYF. CDR3 bases: TGTGCCAGCAGCTTAGTAAACTACCAGTCGGGCGAGCAGTACTTC.

V usage is TRBV28 and J usage is TRBJ2-7; D tentatively fits TRBD1 or TRBD2 (5 bases each). CDR3 length equals 15 residues. Deletions cut 6 bases from V and 3 bases from J, with 18 bases between. CDR1 is MDHEN, CDR2 SYDVKM, per germline. DNA of the CDR3: TGTGCCAGCAGCGACATAGGCGAGGGGTACTACGAGCAGTACTTC. Protein sequence: CASSDIGEGYYEQYF.

The chain links TRBV27 to TRBJ2-7; the D gene could be TRBD1 or TRBD2 (5 bases each). The length of the CDR3 is 13 residues. Looked up from germline, CDR1 is MNHEY and CDR2 is SMNVEV (reference sequence). The germline V and J ends were trimmed by 9 bases and 2 bases, with 14 bases remaining between them. This CDR3 is CASGTGQTYEQYF. In DNA, the CDR3 is TGTGCCAGTGGGACGGGTCAGACCTACGAGCAGTACTTC.